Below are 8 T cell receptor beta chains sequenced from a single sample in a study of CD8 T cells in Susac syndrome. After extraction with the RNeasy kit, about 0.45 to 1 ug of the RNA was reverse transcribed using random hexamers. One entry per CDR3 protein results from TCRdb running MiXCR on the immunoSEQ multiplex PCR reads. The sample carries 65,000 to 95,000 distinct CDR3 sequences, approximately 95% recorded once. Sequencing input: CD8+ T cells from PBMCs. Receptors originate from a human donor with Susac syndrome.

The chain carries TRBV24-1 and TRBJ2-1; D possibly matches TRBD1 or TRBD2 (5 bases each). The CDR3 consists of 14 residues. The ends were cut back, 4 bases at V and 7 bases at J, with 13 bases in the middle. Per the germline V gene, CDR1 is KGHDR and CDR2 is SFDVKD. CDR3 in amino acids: CATSDPGPRNEQFF. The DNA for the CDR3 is TGTGCCACCAGTGACCCGGGACCGCGTAATGAGCAGTTCTTC.

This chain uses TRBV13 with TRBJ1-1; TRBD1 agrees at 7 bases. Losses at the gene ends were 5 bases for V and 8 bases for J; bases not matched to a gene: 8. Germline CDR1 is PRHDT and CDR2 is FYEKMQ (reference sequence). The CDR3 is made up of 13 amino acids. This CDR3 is CASSPEDRQEAFF. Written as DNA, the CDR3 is TGTGCCAGCAGCCCAGAGGACAGGCAGGAAGCTTTCTTT.

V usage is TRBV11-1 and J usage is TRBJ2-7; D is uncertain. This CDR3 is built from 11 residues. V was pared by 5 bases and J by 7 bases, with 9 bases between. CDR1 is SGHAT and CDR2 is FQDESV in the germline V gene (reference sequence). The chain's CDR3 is CASSAPGEQYF. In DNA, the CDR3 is TGTGCCAGCAGCGCCCCTGGGGAGCAGTACTTC.

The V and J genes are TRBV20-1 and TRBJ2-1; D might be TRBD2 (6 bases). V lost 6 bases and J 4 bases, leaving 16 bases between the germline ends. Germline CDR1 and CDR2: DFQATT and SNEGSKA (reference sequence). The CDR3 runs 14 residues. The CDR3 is CSARERVRYNEQFF. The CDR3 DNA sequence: TGCAGTGCCCGAGAGCGGGTGCGATACAATGAGCAGTTCTTC.

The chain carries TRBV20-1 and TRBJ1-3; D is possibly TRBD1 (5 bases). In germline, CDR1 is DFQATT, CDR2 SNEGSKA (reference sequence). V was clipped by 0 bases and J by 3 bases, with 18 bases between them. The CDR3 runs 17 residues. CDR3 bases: TGCAGTGCTAGAGATGGTGGAAGGGGATTCGGTGGAAACACCATATATTTT. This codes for CSARDGGRGFGGNTIYF.

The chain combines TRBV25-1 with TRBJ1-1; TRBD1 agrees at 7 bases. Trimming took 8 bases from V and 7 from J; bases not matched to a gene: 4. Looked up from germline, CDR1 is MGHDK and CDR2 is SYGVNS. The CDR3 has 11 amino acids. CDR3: CASGDSYEAFF. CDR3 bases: TGTGCCAGCGGGGACAGTTATGAAGCTTTCTTT.

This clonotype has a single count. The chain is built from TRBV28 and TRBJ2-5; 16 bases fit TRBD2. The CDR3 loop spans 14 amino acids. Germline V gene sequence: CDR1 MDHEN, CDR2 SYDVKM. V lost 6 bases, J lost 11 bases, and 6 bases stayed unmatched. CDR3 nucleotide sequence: TGTGCCAGCAGCTGGGGACTAGCGGGAGGGGATCAGTACTTC. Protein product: CASSWGLAGGDQYF. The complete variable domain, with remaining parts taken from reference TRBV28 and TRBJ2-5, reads DVKVTQSSRYLVKRTGEKVFLECVQDMDHENMFWYRQDPGLGLRLIYFSYDVKMKEKGDIPEGYSVSREKKERFSLILESASTNQTSMYLCASSWGLAGGDQYFGPGTRLLVL.

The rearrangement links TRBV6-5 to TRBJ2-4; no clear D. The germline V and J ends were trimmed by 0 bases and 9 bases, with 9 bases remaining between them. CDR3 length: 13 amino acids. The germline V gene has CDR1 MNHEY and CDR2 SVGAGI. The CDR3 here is CASSYSALGIQYF. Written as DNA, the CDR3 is TGTGCCAGCAGTTACTCTGCCTTGGGCATTCAGTACTTC.